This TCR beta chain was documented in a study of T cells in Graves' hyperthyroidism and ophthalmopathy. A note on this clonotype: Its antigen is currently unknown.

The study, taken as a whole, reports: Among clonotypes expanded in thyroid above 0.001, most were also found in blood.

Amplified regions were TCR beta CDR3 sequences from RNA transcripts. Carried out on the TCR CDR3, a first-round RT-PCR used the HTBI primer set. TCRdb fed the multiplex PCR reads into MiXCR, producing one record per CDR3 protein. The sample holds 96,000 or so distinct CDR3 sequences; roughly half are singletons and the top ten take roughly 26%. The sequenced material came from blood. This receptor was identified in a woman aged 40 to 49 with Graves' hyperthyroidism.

The CDR3 nucleotides read TGTGCCAGCAGCTTTTTAGCGGGAGACACAGATACGCAGTATTTT. Its protein is CASSFLAGDTDTQYF. The chain employs TRBV7-2 and TRBJ2-3; 9 bases are shared with TRBD2. V shed 3 bases, J shed 2 bases, and the junction held 3 bases outside the gene matches. CDR1 and CDR2 (germline): SGHTA, FQGNSA. CDR3 length equals 15 residues.